This entry lists 26 T cell receptor beta chains sequenced from one sample in a study of response to subunit inactivated influenza vaccine. TCRdb reprocessed the RT-PCR reads via MiXCR and lists one record per CDR3 protein. The data contain around 750,000 distinct CDR3 sequences, about 20% of them seen just once; the ten biggest clones take up roughly a tenth. The specimen was PBMCs from blood, collected less than 6 days after vaccination. Receptors originate from a man in his forties or fifties who received an inactivated influenza vaccine.

V gene TRBV11-2 combines with J gene TRBJ2-2, with D possibly matching TRBD1 (5 bases). V lost 3 bases to trimming and J lost 5 bases, with 10 bases between them. The length of the CDR3 is 14 residues. CDR1 and CDR2 from the germline V gene are SGHAT and FQNNGV. CDR3 sequence reads: CASSLIQGTGELFF. The CDR3 nucleotides are TGTGCCAGCAGCTTGATCCAGGGTACCGGGGAGCTGTTTTTT.

This chain joins TRBV10-3 and TRBJ2-7, with D possibly TRBD1 on 5 matching bases. Per germline, CDR1 ENHRY and CDR2 SYGVKD. The V end was cut by 4 bases, the J end by 6 bases, with 25 bases between. This CDR3 region has 17 residues. CDR3: CAISASHSGSATSEQYF. As DNA, the CDR3 is TGTGCCATCAGTGCTTCCCATTCAGGGTCAGCTACGAGCGAGCAGTACTTC.

The chain carries TRBV5-4 and TRBJ2-1, with D hard to call. The CDR3 length is 14 residues. Germline CDR1 SGHNT, CDR2 YYREEE (reference sequence). Deletions cut 4 bases from V and 4 bases from J, with 12 bases between. CDR3 DNA sequence: TGTGCCAGCAGCACCGAGGACGGATACAATGAGCAGTTCTTC. Translating it yields CASSTEDGYNEQFF.

This clonotype was observed many times. The V call is TRBV10-3, the J call TRBJ2-7, with D tentatively TRBD1 (5 bases). The CDR3 extends over 13 amino acids. Looked up from germline, CDR1 is ENHRY and CDR2 is SYGVKD. The ends were cut back, 0 bases at V and 2 bases at J, with 5 bases in the middle. CDR3 residues: CAISESGPYEQYF. CDR3 nucleotide sequence: TGTGCCATCAGTGAGTCGGGGCCCTACGAGCAGTACTTC.

V gene TRBV28 combines with J gene TRBJ2-1; 10 nucleotides align to TRBD1. CDR1 and CDR2 from the germline V gene are MDHEN and SYDVKM. This CDR3 region has 16 residues. With V trimmed by 2 bases and J by 9 bases, 10 bases remained unmatched. The CDR3 nucleotides are TGTGCCAGCAGTTTACCCCGGGACAGGGGTGGTATTGAGCAGTTCTTC. It is translated as CASSLPRDRGGIEQFF.

There are a few counts of this clonotype. This chain links TRBV3-1 with TRBJ2-2, with 7 nucleotides matching TRBD2. V was pared by 4 bases and J by 6 bases, with 11 bases of the junction left unmatched. Germline V gene lookup returns CDR1 LGHDT and CDR2 YNNKEL (reference sequence). The CDR3 runs 16 residues. The CDR3 region is CASSRTTSGLAGELFF. The CDR3 DNA is TGTGCCAGCAGCCGCACAACAAGCGGACTAGCCGGGGAGCTGTTTTTT. The complete variable domain, with remaining parts taken from reference TRBV3-1 and TRBJ2-2, reads DTAVSQTPKYLVTQMGNDKSIKCEQNLGHDTMYWYKQDSKKFLKIMFSYNNKELIINETVPNRFSPKSPDKAHLNLHINSLELGDSAVYFCASSRTTSGLAGELFFGEGSRLTVL.

The V gene is TRBV6-2 or TRBV6-3, the J gene TRBJ2-5; D is possibly TRBD2 (5 bases). Per germline, CDR1 MNHEY and CDR2 SVGEGT. V was shortened by 8 bases and J by 0 bases, with 10 bases between the two germline ends. This CDR3 comprises 13 residues. The DNA for the CDR3 is TGTGCCAGCCGGACGGACTACCAAGAGACCCAGTACTTC. Protein: CASRTDYQETQYF.

V is TRBV12-3 or TRBV12-4 and J is TRBJ2-7; D is uncertain. The CDR3 spans 12 residues. V lost 6 bases and J lost 6, with 12 bases in between. CDR3 DNA sequence: TGTGCCAGCAGCTCGGTTGGCCGCGAGCAGTACTTC. Translated: CASSSVGREQYF.

This clonotype was detected only a few times. V and J are TRBV12-3 or TRBV12-4 and TRBJ2-1; TRBD1 might be the D (6 bases). CDR3 length: 12 amino acids. V dropped 3 bases and J dropped 8 bases, with 8 bases sitting between them. The CDR3 DNA sequence: TGTGCCAGCAGTTTTGGGGGCGATGAGCAGTTCTTC. Its protein is CASSFGGDEQFF.

The chain employs TRBV7-3 and TRBJ2-1, with TRBD2 matching 7 bases. V lost 2 bases and J lost 5; bases outside the gene matches: 6. The CDR3 consists of 15 residues. CDR1 and CDR2 (germline): SGHTA, FQGTGA. The CDR3 bases are TGTGCCAGCAGCTTATACGGCGGACTAGACAATGAGCAGTTCTTC. This gives the protein CASSLYGGLDNEQFF.

The CDR3 coding sequence is TGCGCCAGCAGCTGGGATGTACAGGGAGGTTCCGGGGAGCTGTTTTTT. This encodes CASSWDVQGGSGELFF. The chain combines TRBV5-1 with TRBJ2-2; D assignment may be TRBD1 or TRBD2 (6 bases each). CDR1 is SGHRS and CDR2 is YFSETQ in the germline V gene. The germline V and J ends were trimmed by 3 bases and 6 bases, with 18 bases remaining between them. CDR3 size: 16 residues.

CDR3 coding DNA: TGCGCCAGCAGCCATAACAGGGGCAATCAGCCCCAGCATTTT. This encodes CASSHNRGNQPQHF. The chain links TRBV4-1 to TRBJ1-5; D is perhaps TRBD1 (6 bases). The germline V gene has CDR1 MGHRA and CDR2 YSYEKL. This CDR3 is 14 amino acids long. V was shortened by 3 bases and J by 2 bases, with 8 bases between the two germline ends.

This chain links TRBV6-2 or TRBV6-3 with TRBJ2-3; either TRBD1 or TRBD2 may fit D (5 bases each). This CDR3 is built from 17 residues. Trimming cost V 3 bases and J 1 base, with 17 bases left between them. The germline V gene has CDR1 MNHEY and CDR2 SVGEGT. Written as DNA, the CDR3 is TGTGCCAGCAGTTATGATGCGAGGGGTTATGGCACAGATACGCAGTATTTT. It yields the protein CASSYDARGYGTDTQYF.

This clonotype was picked up a small number of times. The chain recombines TRBV14 with TRBJ2-1; D is undetermined. The CDR3 is 16 amino acids. Germline V lookup: CDR1 SGHDN, CDR2 FVKESK. The V and J ends lost 0 bases and 0 bases respectively, with 9 bases between them. The CDR3 sequence: CASSQESANSYNEQFF. The CDR3 bases are TGTGCCAGCAGCCAAGAGTCAGCCAACTCCTACAATGAGCAGTTCTTC.

This rearrangement joins TRBV7-2 to TRBJ2-2; D uncertain. This CDR3 spans 14 amino acids. CDR1 is SGHTA and CDR2 is FQGNSA in the germline V gene. The V end lost 6 bases, the J end lost 6 bases, and 14 bases lay between the germline ends. For the CDR3, the DNA is TGTGCCAGCAGGTCTACTGGTCGCCCCGGGGAGCTGTTTTTT. Protein: CASRSTGRPGELFF.

The chain has TRBV24-1 and TRBJ2-1, with D unresolved. The CDR3 is made up of 16 amino acids. The V and J ends lost 4 bases and 0 bases respectively, with 12 bases between them. Germline-derived CDR1 and CDR2 are KGHDR and SFDVKD. CDR3 nucleotides: TGTGCCACCAGTGACCGGAAGGGAAGCTCCTACAATGAGCAGTTCTTC. Protein product: CATSDRKGSSYNEQFF.

The chain recombines TRBV6-5 with TRBJ2-2, with a possible D match to TRBD1 (7 bases). CDR3 length: 16 residues. Germline CDR1 is MNHEY and CDR2 is SVGAGI. V lost 2 bases to trimming and J lost 5 bases, with 15 bases between them. The CDR3 sequence: CASSYTGTAGTGELFF. CDR3 nucleotide sequence: TGTGCCAGCAGTTACACCGGGACAGCGGGTACCGGGGAGCTGTTTTTT.

The chain combines TRBV7-9 with TRBJ2-5; D assignment may be TRBD1 or TRBD2 (5 bases each). Trimming took 2 bases from V and 1 from J, leaving 8 bases between them. Germline assignment: CDR1 SEHNR and CDR2 FQNEAQ (reference sequence). There are 14 residues in the CDR3. In DNA form, the CDR3 reads TGTGCCAGCAGCTTATCGGGGACCCAAGAGACCCAGTACTTC. As protein: CASSLSGTQETQYF. Full variable domain (rest looked up from reference TRBV7-9 and TRBJ2-5): DTGVSQNPRHKITKRGQNVTFRCDPISEHNRLYWYRQTLGQGPEFLTYFQNEAQLEKSRLLSDRFSAERPKGSFSTLEIQRTEQGDSAMYLCASSLSGTQETQYFGPGTRLLVL.

Notes on this clonotype: One end of the junction fails to match germline, which may point to a read error. J is TRBJ1-1 and V is TRBV27; 10 nucleotides line up with TRBD1. The CDR3 covers 15 residues. In germline, CDR1 is MNHEY, CDR2 SMNVEV (reference sequence). The CDR3 bases are TGTGCCAGCATTTTACTAACCGGGACAGGGGTGAGAGCTTTCTTT. Translation: CASILLTGTGVRAFF.

This clonotype was seen more than once but under ten times. The V gene is TRBV9, the J gene TRBJ2-2, with 10 bases lining up with TRBD1. Germline CDR1 is SGDLS and CDR2 is YYNGEE. The CDR3 covers 16 residues. V trimming: 2 bases; J trimming: 4 bases; junction bases outside the gene matches: 5. The CDR3 spells CASSVGQGIRTGELFF. Written as DNA, the CDR3 is TGTGCCAGCAGCGTGGGACAGGGGATCCGCACCGGGGAGCTGTTTTTT.

There are a few counts of this clonotype. The CDR3 region is CASSQVRGTGNTIYF. CDR3 sequence (DNA): TGCGCCAGCAGCCAAGTCCGGGGGACTGGAAACACCATATATTTT. The chain is built from TRBV4-1 and TRBJ1-3, with D perhaps TRBD1 (5 bases). V lost 1 base and J 2 bases, leaving 9 bases between the germline ends. This CDR3 contains 15 residues. Germline V gene data show CDR1 as MGHRA and CDR2 as YSYEKL.

V usage is TRBV6-2 or TRBV6-3 and J usage is TRBJ2-1; 9 bases are shared with TRBD1. With V trimmed by 6 bases and J by 8 bases, 11 bases remained unmatched. The CDR3 length is 15 residues. Germline assignment: CDR1 MNHEY and CDR2 SVGEGT. The CDR3 region has the DNA TGTGCCAGCAGCCGTTCGGGACAGGGTTCGGATGAGCAGTTCTTC. Its translation: CASSRSGQGSDEQFF.

CDR3 sequence (DNA): TGTGCCATCCTAGCGGAGCGCTCCTACGAGCAGTACTTC. This gives the protein CAILAERSYEQYF. The chain employs TRBV10-3 and TRBJ2-7; TRBD2 agrees at 7 bases. Germline CDR1 is ENHRY and CDR2 is SYGVKD. The V gene end was trimmed by 8 bases and the J gene end by 0 bases; junction bases not matched to a gene: 4. CDR3 length: 13 amino acids.

V and J are TRBV29-1 and TRBJ2-7; the D is unclear. The CDR3 length is 12 residues. CDR1 is SQVTM and CDR2 is ANQGSEA in the germline V gene. Trimming removed 5 bases at V and 5 bases at J, with 13 bases between. This chain's CDR3 is CSVRDKFHEQYF. The CDR3 nucleotides read TGCAGCGTTAGAGACAAGTTCCACGAGCAGTACTTC.

This rearrangement joins TRBV12-3 or TRBV12-4 to TRBJ2-5, with TRBD2 matching over 12 bases. V lost 2 bases and J lost 9; bases outside the gene matches: 7. The CDR3 has 15 residues. CDR3 region: CASSLRTSGEPPQYF. The CDR3 bases are TGTGCCAGCAGTTTAAGGACTAGCGGGGAACCCCCCCAGTACTTC.

This clonotype was observed a handful of times. V and J are TRBV15 and TRBJ2-1, with a possible D match to TRBD2 (6 bases). V was shortened by 3 bases and J by 9 bases, with 9 bases between the two germline ends. The CDR3 loop spans 12 amino acids. Germline V gene sequence: CDR1 LNHNV, CDR2 YYDKDF (reference sequence). CDR3 residues: CATSREGSEQFF. As DNA, the CDR3 is TGTGCCACCAGCAGGGAGGGGAGTGAGCAGTTCTTC.